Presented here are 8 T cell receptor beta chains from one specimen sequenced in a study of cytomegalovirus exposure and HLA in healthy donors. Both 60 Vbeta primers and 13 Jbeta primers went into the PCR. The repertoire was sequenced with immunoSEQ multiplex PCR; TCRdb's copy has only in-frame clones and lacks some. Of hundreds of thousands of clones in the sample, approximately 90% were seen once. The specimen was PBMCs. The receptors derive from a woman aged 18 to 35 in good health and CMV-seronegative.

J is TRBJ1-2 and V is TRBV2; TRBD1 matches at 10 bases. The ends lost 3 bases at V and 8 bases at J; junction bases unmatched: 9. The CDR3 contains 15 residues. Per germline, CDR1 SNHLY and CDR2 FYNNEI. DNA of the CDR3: TGTGCCAGCAGTGAGGGTGACAGGGGGCTCGGAGGCTACACCTTC. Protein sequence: CASSEGDRGLGGYTF.

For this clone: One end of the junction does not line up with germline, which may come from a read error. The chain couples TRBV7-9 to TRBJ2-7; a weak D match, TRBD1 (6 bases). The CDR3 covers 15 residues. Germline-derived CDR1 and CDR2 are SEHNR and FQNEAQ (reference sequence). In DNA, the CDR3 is TGTTCCAGCAGCTTAGTCACAGGGAAAACCTACGAGCAGTACTTC. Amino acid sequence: CSSSLVTGKTYEQYF.

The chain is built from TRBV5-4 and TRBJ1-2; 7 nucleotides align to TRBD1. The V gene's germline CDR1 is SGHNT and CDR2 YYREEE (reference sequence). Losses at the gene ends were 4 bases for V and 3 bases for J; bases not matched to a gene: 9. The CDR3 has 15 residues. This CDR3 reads CASSPSGQVDYGYTF. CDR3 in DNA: TGTGCCAGCAGCCCAAGCGGACAGGTTGACTATGGCTACACCTTC.

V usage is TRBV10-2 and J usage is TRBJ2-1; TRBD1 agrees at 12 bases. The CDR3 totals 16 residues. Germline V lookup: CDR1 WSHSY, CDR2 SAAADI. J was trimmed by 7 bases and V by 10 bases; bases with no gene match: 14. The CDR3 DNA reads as TGCGCCACAGAATCAAACCGGGACAGGGGGCGAAATGAGCAGTTCTTC. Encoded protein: CATESNRDRGRNEQFF.

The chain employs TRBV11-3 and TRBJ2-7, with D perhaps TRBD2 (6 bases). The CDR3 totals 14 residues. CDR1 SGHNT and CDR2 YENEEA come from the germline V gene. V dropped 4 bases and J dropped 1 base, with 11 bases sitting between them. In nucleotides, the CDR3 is TGTGCCAGCAGCTCCTTGGCGGGATCCTACGAGCAGTACTTC. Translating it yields CASSSLAGSYEQYF.

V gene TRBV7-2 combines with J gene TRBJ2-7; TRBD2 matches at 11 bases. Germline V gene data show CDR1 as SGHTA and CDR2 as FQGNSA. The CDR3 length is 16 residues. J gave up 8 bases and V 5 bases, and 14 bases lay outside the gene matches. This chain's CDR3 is CASSPEGTSGLMQQYF. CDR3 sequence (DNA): TGTGCCAGCAGCCCGGAGGGGACTAGCGGACTGATGCAGCAGTACTTC.

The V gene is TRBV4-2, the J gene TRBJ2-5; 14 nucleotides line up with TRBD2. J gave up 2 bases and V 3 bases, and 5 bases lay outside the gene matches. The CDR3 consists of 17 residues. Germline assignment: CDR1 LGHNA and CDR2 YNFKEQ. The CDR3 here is CASSQGLAGEGQETQYF. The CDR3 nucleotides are TGTGCCAGCAGCCAGGGACTAGCGGGAGAGGGGCAAGAGACCCAGTACTTC.

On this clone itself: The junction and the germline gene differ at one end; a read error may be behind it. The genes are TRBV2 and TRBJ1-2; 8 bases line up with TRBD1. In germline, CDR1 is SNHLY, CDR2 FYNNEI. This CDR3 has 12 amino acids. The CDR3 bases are TGTGCCAGCAGTGACAGGGGGCTTGGCTACGCCTTC. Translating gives CASSDRGLGYAF.